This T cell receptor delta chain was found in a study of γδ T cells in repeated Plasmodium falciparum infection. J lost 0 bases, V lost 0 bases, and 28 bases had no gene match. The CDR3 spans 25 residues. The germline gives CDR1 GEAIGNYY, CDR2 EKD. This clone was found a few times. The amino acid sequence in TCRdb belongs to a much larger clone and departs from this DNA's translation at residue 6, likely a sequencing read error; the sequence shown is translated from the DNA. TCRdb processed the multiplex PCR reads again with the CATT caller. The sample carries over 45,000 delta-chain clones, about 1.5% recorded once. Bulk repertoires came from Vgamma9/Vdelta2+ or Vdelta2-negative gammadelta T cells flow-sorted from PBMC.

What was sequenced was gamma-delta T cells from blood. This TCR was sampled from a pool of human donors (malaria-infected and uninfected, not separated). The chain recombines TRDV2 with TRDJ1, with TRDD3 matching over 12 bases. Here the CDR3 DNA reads TGTGCCTGTGACACCGCGACTGGGGGGGTTCTCACTGGGGGATACCCTACTAATTACACCGATAAACTCATCTTT. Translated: CACDTATGGVLTGGYPTNYTDKLIF.